The 21 T cell receptor beta chains presented below share a single source sample, sequenced in a study of resident and recirculating memory T cells in vitiligo. The protocol was immunoSEQ multiplex PCR, while the TCRdb copy is restricted to in-frame clones and leaves out a portion. The data show more than 35,000 clones, 80% to 95% seen once. The sample consisted of blood. All receptors derive from a male donor with vitiligo.

Written as DNA, the CDR3 is TGCGCCAGCAGCTTGGACCTACCTAGCACAGATACGCAGTATTTT. Translating it yields CASSLDLPSTDTQYF. This chain links TRBV5-1 with TRBJ2-3; D ambiguous. Trimming left V 0 bases short and J 0 bases short, with 8 bases between. This CDR3 is 15 amino acids long. The germline V gene has CDR1 SGHRS and CDR2 YFSETQ.

The chain links TRBV4-3 to TRBJ2-1; 12 bases align to TRBD2. This CDR3 is built from 16 residues. J gave up 4 bases and V 2 bases, and 3 bases lay outside the gene matches. Germline CDR1 is LGHNA and CDR2 is YSLEER. CDR3 coding DNA: TGCGCCAGCAGCCAACGGACTAGCGGGGTTTACAATGAGCAGTTCTTC. It codes for CASSQRTSGVYNEQFF.

In its sample, this clone was seen once. The CDR3 DNA is TGCAGCGGGGGACAGGCCACCACTGAAGCTTTCTTT. Encoded protein: CSGGQATTEAFF. The rearrangement joins TRBV29-1 to TRBJ1-1; 8 bases align to TRBD1. Germline lookup yields CDR1 SQVTM and CDR2 ANQGSEA. CDR3 length equals 12 residues. Trimming removed 7 bases from V and 4 bases from J; junction bases left unmatched: 5.

The gene calls are TRBV5-6 and TRBJ2-3; weak D call: TRBD1 (5 bases). CDR1 and CDR2 from the germline V gene are SGHDT and YYEEEE. Trimming removed 2 bases from V and 2 bases from J, with 21 bases in between. This CDR3 is built from 18 residues. The CDR3 DNA reads TGTGCCAGCAGCTTAGGATACATGCAGGGCCGAATCACAGATACGCAGTATTTT. Its protein is CASSLGYMQGRITDTQYF.

The chain employs TRBV7-2 and TRBJ1-2, with TRBD1 identical over 8 bases. J gave up 10 bases and V 0 bases, and 7 bases lay outside the gene matches. The CDR3 totals 14 residues. Looked up from germline, CDR1 is SGHTA and CDR2 is FQGNSA. CDR3 sequence: CASSLAGTGGLYTF. CDR3 DNA sequence: TGTGCCAGCAGCTTAGCGGGCACAGGGGGACTCTACACCTTC.

The chain is built from TRBV6-6 and TRBJ2-7, with D maybe TRBD1 (6 bases). The V end was cut by 2 bases, the J end by 5 bases, with 16 bases between. The CDR3 has 15 residues. Germline CDR1 MNHNY, CDR2 SVGAGI (reference sequence). The CDR3 DNA reads TGTGCCAGCAGTTACAAAGGGGGATGGACCGACGAGCAGTACTTC. Protein: CASSYKGGWTDEQYF.

The rearrangement links TRBV30 to TRBJ2-1; 9 nucleotides match TRBD1. The CDR3 length is 14 residues. In germline, CDR1 is GTSNPN, CDR2 SVGIG (reference sequence). Trimming removed 2 bases from V and 8 bases from J; junction bases left unmatched: 7. Here the CDR3 reads CAWSRGTGIHEQFF. The CDR3 DNA is TGTGCCTGGAGTCGCGGGACAGGGATCCATGAGCAGTTCTTC.

Only one count was recorded for this clone. The chain carries TRBV4-1 and TRBJ2-7; D remains ambiguous. From germline, CDR1 is MGHRA and CDR2 YSYEKL. V was clipped by 0 bases and J by 7 bases, with 13 bases between them. The CDR3 totals 14 residues. CDR3 nucleotides: TGCGCCAGCAGCCAAGACCGTCGCGGCGAAGAGCAGTACTTC. Translation gives CASSQDRRGEEQYF.

The chain recombines TRBV27 with TRBJ2-3, with 8 bases fitting TRBD1. Germline V lookup: CDR1 MNHEY, CDR2 SMNVEV (reference sequence). The CDR3 loop spans 15 amino acids. Losses at the gene ends were 3 bases for V and 5 bases for J; bases not matched to a gene: 7. CDR3 loop: CASSFYRGRGDTQYF. The CDR3 DNA reads TGTGCCAGCAGTTTTTACAGGGGGAGAGGAGATACGCAGTATTTT.

The chain is built from TRBV18 and TRBJ2-5, with 9 bases matching TRBD2. The germline V gene encodes CDR1 KGHSH and CDR2 LQKENI. The CDR3 sequence is 16 residues long. Trimming took 3 bases from V and 2 from J; bases not matched to a gene: 7. The CDR3 DNA reads TGTGCCAGCTCACCTATGTCCGCGGGGGGGCAAGAGACCCAGTACTTC. Protein sequence: CASSPMSAGGQETQYF.

This chain links TRBV13 with TRBJ2-3, with 10 bases fitting TRBD1. This CDR3 comprises 16 residues. CDR1 is PRHDT and CDR2 is FYEKMQ in the germline V gene (reference sequence). V was pared by 1 base and J by 8 bases, with 9 bases of the junction left unmatched. CDR3 nucleotides: TGTGCCAGCAGCTTAGTGGGACAGGGGAATCCTCCTACGCAGTATTTT. The encoded protein is CASSLVGQGNPPTQYF.

Of note for this clone: Distinct nucleotide sequences in the sample also encode this CDR3. The chain has TRBV27 and TRBJ1-2; D gene unclear. Per germline, CDR1 MNHEY and CDR2 SMNVEV (reference sequence). The CDR3 contains 13 residues. Trimming removed 4 bases from V and 0 bases from J, with 6 bases in between. The CDR3 DNA reads TGTGCCAGCAGTTACAGCTCTAACTATGGCTACACCTTC. Amino acid sequence: CASSYSSNYGYTF.

The chain uses TRBV9 and TRBJ2-1; the match to TRBD2 covers 12 bases. The V and J ends lost 1 base and 6 bases, in that order; junction bases with no gene match: 5. CDR3 size: 16 residues. Per the germline V gene, CDR1 is SGDLS and CDR2 is YYNGEE. CDR3 residues: CASSVPRLAGVNEQFF. DNA of the CDR3: TGTGCCAGCAGCGTACCCAGACTAGCGGGGGTCAATGAGCAGTTCTTC.

CDR3 protein: CASSLGLDTQYF. CDR3 in DNA: TGCGCCAGCAGCTTGGGGCTAGATACGCAGTATTTT. This chain joins TRBV5-1 and TRBJ2-3, with no clear D. The CDR3 sequence is 12 residues long. CDR1 is SGHRS, CDR2 YFSETQ, per germline. V dropped 0 bases and J dropped 5 bases, with 4 bases sitting between them.

V and J are TRBV6-5 and TRBJ2-7, with a weak D call TRBD2 (5 bases). The germline V gene has CDR1 MNHEY and CDR2 SVGAGI. V dropped 0 bases and J dropped 0 bases, with 12 bases sitting between them. The CDR3 has 16 residues. The CDR3 nucleotides are TGTGCCAGCAGTTACTCGCTCCTGGGGAGCTCCTACGAGCAGTACTTC. Amino acid sequence: CASSYSLLGSSYEQYF.

This chain joins TRBV18 and TRBJ2-5, with D tentatively TRBD1 (6 bases). The CDR3 runs to 15 residues. CDR1 KGHSH and CDR2 LQKENI come from the germline V gene. With 3 bases removed from V and 1 base from J, the gap between germline ends came to 12 bases. CDR3: CASSPSRGSQETQYF. CDR3 nucleotide sequence: TGTGCCAGCTCACCCTCCAGGGGTTCCCAAGAGACCCAGTACTTC.

CDR3 protein: CASSLSQGITYEQYF. CDR3 bases: TGTGCCAGCAGCTTATCTCAGGGTATTACCTACGAGCAGTACTTC. The chain recombines TRBV7-8 with TRBJ2-7, with D tentatively TRBD1 (5 bases). The CDR3 runs 15 residues. CDR1 SGHVS and CDR2 FQNEAQ come from the germline V gene. Trimming removed 2 bases from V and 2 bases from J, with 13 bases in between.

CDR3: CASSRTGRDNEQFF. The CDR3 nucleotides read TGTGCCAGCAGCCGGACAGGGAGGGACAATGAGCAGTTCTTC. This rearrangement joins TRBV5-4 to TRBJ2-1; D possibly corresponds to TRBD1 (8 bases). The germline gives CDR1 SGHNT, CDR2 YYREEE (reference sequence). The germline V and J ends were trimmed by 4 bases and 5 bases, with 13 bases remaining between them. The CDR3 extends over 14 amino acids.

The chain couples TRBV4-2 to TRBJ2-7, with a possible D match to TRBD2 (5 bases). Trimming cost V 4 bases and J 1 base, with 14 bases left between them. CDR1 LGHNA and CDR2 YNFKEQ come from the germline V gene. The CDR3 contains 15 residues. The CDR3, as DNA: TGTGCCAGCAGCCGTTCTACCGGGGTATCCTACGAGCAGTACTTC. This encodes CASSRSTGVSYEQYF.

The chain carries TRBV5-6 and TRBJ1-1, with D tentatively TRBD1 (5 bases). V lost 1 base to trimming and J lost 3 bases, with 13 bases between them. The germline gives CDR1 SGHDT, CDR2 YYEEEE. CDR3 size: 15 residues. CDR3 nucleotide sequence: TGTGCCAGCAGCTTGTCGGATCTCAGGGACACTGAAGCTTTCTTT. Translated: CASSLSDLRDTEAFF.

This chain connects TRBV7-9 to TRBJ2-2; 10 bases are a match to TRBD2. Germline CDR1 is SEHNR and CDR2 is FQNEAQ (reference sequence). V lost 2 bases, J lost 5 bases, and 2 bases stayed unmatched. The CDR3 length is 15 residues. The CDR3 spells CASSLLAGETGELFF. Here the CDR3 DNA reads TGTGCCAGCAGCTTACTAGCGGGGGAAACCGGGGAGCTGTTTTTT.